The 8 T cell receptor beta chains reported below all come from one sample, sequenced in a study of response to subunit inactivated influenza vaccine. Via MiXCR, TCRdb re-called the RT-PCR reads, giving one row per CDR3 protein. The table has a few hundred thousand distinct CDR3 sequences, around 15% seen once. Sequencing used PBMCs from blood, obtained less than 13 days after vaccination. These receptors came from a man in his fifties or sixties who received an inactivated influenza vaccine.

This chain's CDR3 is CASSFTQADTQYF. The CDR3 DNA reads TGTGCCAGCAGCTTCACTCAAGCAGATACGCAGTATTTT. The genes are TRBV11-2 and TRBJ2-3, with D uncertain. Trimming stripped 3 bases from V and 4 bases from J, with 8 bases between. The CDR3 is 13 residues long. The germline V gene encodes CDR1 SGHAT and CDR2 FQNNGV.

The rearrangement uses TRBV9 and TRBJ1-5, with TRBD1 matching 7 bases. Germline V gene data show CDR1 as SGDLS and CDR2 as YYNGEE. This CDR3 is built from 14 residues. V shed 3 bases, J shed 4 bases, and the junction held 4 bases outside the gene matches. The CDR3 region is CASSAGTENQPQHF. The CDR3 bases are TGTGCCAGCAGCGCCGGGACAGAGAATCAGCCCCAGCATTTT. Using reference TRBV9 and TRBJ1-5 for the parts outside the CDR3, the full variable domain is DSGVTQTPKHLITATGQRVTLRCSPRSGDLSVYWYQQSLDQGLQFLIQYYNGEERAKGNILERFSAQQFPDLHSELNLSSLELGDSALYFCASSAGTENQPQHFGDGTRLSIL.

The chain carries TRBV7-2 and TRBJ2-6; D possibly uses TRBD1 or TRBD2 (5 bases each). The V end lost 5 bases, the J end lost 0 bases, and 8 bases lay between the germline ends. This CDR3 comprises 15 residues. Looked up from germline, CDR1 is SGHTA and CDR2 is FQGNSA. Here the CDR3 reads CASSPGPSGANVLTF. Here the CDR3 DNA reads TGTGCCAGCAGCCCGGGACCCTCTGGGGCCAACGTCCTGACTTTC.

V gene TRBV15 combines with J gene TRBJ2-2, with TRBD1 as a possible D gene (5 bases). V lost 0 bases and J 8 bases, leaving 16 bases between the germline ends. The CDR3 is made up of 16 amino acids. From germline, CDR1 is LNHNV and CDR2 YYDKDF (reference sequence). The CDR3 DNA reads TGTGCCACCAGCAGAGAAGCCGCGACAGCCGTAGGGGAGCTGTTTTTT. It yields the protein CATSREAATAVGELFF.

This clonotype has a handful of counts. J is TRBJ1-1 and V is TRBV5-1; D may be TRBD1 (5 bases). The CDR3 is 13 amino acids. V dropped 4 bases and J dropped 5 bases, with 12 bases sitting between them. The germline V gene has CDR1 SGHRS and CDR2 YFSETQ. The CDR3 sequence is CASSSGGWTEAFF. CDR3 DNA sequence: TGCGCCAGCAGCAGCGGGGGATGGACTGAAGCTTTCTTT.

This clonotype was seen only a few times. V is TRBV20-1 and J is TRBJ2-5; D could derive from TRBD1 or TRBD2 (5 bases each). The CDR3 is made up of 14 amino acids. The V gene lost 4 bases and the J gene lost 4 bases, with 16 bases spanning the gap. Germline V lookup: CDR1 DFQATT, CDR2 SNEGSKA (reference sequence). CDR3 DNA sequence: TGCAGTGCTACAGTAGTGGCAGGGAGAGAGACCCAGTACTTC. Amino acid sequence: CSATVVAGRETQYF.

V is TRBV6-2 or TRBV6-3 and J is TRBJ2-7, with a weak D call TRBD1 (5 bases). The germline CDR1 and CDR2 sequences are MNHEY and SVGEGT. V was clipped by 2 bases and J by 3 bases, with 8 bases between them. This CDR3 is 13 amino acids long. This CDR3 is CASSYRQHYEQYF. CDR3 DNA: TGTGCCAGCAGTTACCGACAGCACTACGAGCAGTACTTC.

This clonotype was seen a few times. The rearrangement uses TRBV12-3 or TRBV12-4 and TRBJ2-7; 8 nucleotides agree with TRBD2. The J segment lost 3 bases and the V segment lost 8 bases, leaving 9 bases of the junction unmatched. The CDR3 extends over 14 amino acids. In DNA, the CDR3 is TGTGCCAGCTCACCGGGACTAGGGGACTACGAGCAGTACTTC. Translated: CASSPGLGDYEQYF.